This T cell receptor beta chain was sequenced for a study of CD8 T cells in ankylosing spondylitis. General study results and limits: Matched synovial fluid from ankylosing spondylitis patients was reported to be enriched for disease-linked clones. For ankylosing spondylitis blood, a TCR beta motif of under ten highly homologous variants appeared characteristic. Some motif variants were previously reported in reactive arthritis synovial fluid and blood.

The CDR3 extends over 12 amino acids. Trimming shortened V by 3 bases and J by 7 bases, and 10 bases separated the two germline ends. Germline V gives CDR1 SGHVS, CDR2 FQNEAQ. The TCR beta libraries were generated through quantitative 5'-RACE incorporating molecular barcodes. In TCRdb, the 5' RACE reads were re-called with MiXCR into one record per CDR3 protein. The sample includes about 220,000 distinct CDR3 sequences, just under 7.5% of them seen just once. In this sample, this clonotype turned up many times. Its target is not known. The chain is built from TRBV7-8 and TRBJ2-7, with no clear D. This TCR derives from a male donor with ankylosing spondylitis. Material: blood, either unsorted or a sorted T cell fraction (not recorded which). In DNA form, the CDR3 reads TGTGCCAGCAGCTTTGGGCGGATAGAGCAGTACTTC. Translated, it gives CASSFGRIEQYF.